The 8 T cell receptor beta chains below come from one sample, sequenced in a study of T cell responses to AZD1222 COVID-19 vaccine. TCRdb's copy holds only in-frame clones and misses some; the assay was immunoSEQ multiplex PCR. The table includes some 150,000 clones, roughly 91% detected once. The sample here was peripheral blood, taken 28 days after the second AZD1222 dose. The receptors come from an adult who received the AZD1222 COVID-19 vaccine.

V gene TRBV11-2 combines with J gene TRBJ1-1; D is uncertain. CDR3 length: 12 residues. The V gene's germline CDR1 is SGHAT and CDR2 FQNNGV. V lost 1 base and J lost 4, with 4 bases in between. CDR3 sequence (DNA): TGTGCCAGCAGCTTAGTTGCCACTGAAGCTTTCTTT. This translates into CASSLVATEAFF.

The rearrangement uses TRBV11-1 and TRBJ2-3, with D maybe TRBD2 (6 bases). CDR3 length: 13 residues. Trimming took 2 bases from V and 5 from J, leaving 8 bases between them. Per germline, CDR1 SGHAT and CDR2 FQDESV (reference sequence). The CDR3 is CASSLLGGDTQYF. The DNA of the CDR3 is TGTGCCAGCAGCTTACTCGGGGGAGATACGCAGTATTTT. The whole variable domain, remainder taken from reference TRBV11-1 and TRBJ2-3, is EAEVAQSPRYKITEKSQAVAFWCDPISGHATLYWYRQILGQGPELLVQFQDESVVDDSQLPKDRFSAERLKGVDSTLKIQPAELGDSAMYLCASSLLGGDTQYFGPGTRLTVL.

The rearrangement joins TRBV7-2 to TRBJ1-5; D is perhaps TRBD1 (6 bases). CDR3 length equals 16 residues. The V gene lost 5 bases and the J gene lost 3 bases, with 17 bases spanning the gap. Per germline, CDR1 SGHTA and CDR2 FQGNSA. For the CDR3, the DNA is TGTGCCAGCAGCGAAGGACGGGGGCAGCACAATCAGCCCCAGCATTTT. This sequence encodes CASSEGRGQHNQPQHF.

This clone was found a few times. This sequence joins TRBV30 and TRBJ1-6; 9 bases are a match to TRBD1. Trimming took 8 bases from V and 9 from J; bases not matched to a gene: 11. CDR1 and CDR2 from the germline V gene are GTSNPN and SVGIG (reference sequence). The CDR3 consists of 14 residues. The CDR3 loop is CAGQGPVVGSPLHF. The CDR3 DNA is TGTGCCGGACAGGGGCCGGTAGTCGGTTCACCCCTCCACTTT.

This clone was counted between two and nine times. This chain connects TRBV18 to TRBJ1-2; 8 nucleotides agree with TRBD1. Germline assignment: CDR1 KGHSH and CDR2 LQKENI. J was trimmed by 2 bases and V by 3 bases; bases with no gene match: 5. The CDR3 has 15 amino acids. The DNA of the CDR3 is TGTGCCAGCTCACCGACCCCAGGGGGCAACTATGGCTACACCTTC. Amino acids: CASSPTPGGNYGYTF.

The chain uses TRBV29-1 and TRBJ2-5, with 7 bases identical to TRBD2. Germline CDR1 is SQVTM and CDR2 is ANQGSEA. The junction had 11 bases not matched to a gene; V was cut back by 5 bases and J by 5 bases. CDR3 size: 14 residues. As DNA, the CDR3 is TGCAGCGTTTCAAGCGGGACTGGGGCGGAGACCCAGTACTTC. Translating gives CSVSSGTGAETQYF. The full variable domain, its missing parts supplied by reference TRBV29-1 and TRBJ2-5, is SAVISQKPSRDICQRGTSLTIQCQVDSQVTMMFWYRQQPGQSLTLIATANQGSEATYESGFVIDKFPISRPNLTFSTLTVSNMSPEDSSIYLCSVSSGTGAETQYFGPGTRLLVL.

The chain is built from TRBV12-5 and TRBJ2-3; TRBD2 matches at 8 bases. CDR1 LGHNT and CDR2 FRNRAP come from the germline V gene. The CDR3 covers 20 residues. Trimming took 2 bases from V and 4 from J; bases not matched to a gene: 20. The CDR3 DNA reads as TGTGCTAGTGGTTTGATATTAGATGGTCGAGCGGGAGTCGACCCAGATACGCAGTATTTT. It specifies CASGLILDGRAGVDPDTQYF.

The chain carries TRBV11-2 and TRBJ2-7; 9 nucleotides agree with TRBD2. CDR3 size: 14 residues. V lost 6 bases, J lost 4 bases, and 7 bases stayed unmatched. Germline CDR1 is SGHAT and CDR2 is FQNNGV. The CDR3 DNA reads TGTGCCAGCAGAACCGGGACTAGCAAGTACGAGCAGTACTTC. It yields the protein CASRTGTSKYEQYF. Using reference TRBV11-2 and TRBJ2-7 for the parts outside the CDR3, the full variable domain is EAGVAQSPRYKIIEKRQSVAFWCNPISGHATLYWYQQILGQGPKLLIQFQNNGVVDDSQLPKDRFSAERLKGVDSTLKIQPAKLEDSAVYLCASRTGTSKYEQYFGPGTRLTVT.